Presented here are 21 T cell receptor beta chains from one specimen sequenced in a study of T cells after yellow fever vaccination. TCRdb re-analysed the 5' RACE reads in MiXCR, keeping a single row per CDR3 protein. The sample contains 46,000 or so distinct CDR3 sequences, 5% to 7% of which appear only once. Sequencing used PBMCs, either bulk or a sorted T-cell subset (CD4+, CD8+, memory, or dextramer-sorted; not recorded which), obtained 45 days after the yellow fever booster vaccination. All receptors come from a man aged 25 to 40 who received the YFV17D yellow fever vaccine.

This clonotype was found a few times. The CDR3 DNA follows: TGTGCCAGCTCACAACAGAGGACAGAAAAACTGTTTTTT. It codes for CASSQQRTEKLFF. V gene TRBV18 combines with J gene TRBJ1-4, with D perhaps TRBD1 (5 bases). Trimming removed 4 bases at V and 8 bases at J, with 11 bases between. This CDR3 region has 13 residues. Germline CDR1 reads KGHSH; CDR2 reads LQKENI. The complete variable domain, with remaining parts taken from reference TRBV18 and TRBJ1-4, reads NAGVMQNPRHLVRRRGQEARLRCSPMKGHSHVYWYRQLPEEGLKFMVYLQKENIIDESGMPKERFSAEFPKEGPSILRIQQVVRGDSAAYFCASSQQRTEKLFFGSGTQLSVL.

Regarding this clonotype: A much larger clone differs from this one at a single base, so this may be a read error. CDR3 protein: CGAKSTGFNSPLHF. The CDR3 nucleotides read TGCGGTGCGAAATCCACAGGGTTTAATTCACCCCTCCACTTT. This rearrangement joins TRBV20-1 to TRBJ1-6; possible D gene TRBD1, 6 bases. Germline CDR1 reads DFQATT; CDR2 reads SNEGSKA (reference sequence). The CDR3 runs 14 residues.

This clonotype was seen ten or more times. The chain combines TRBV5-5 with TRBJ2-5; TRBD2 matches at 7 bases. From germline, CDR1 is SGHKS and CDR2 YYEKEE (reference sequence). The CDR3 is 12 amino acids. The J segment lost 5 bases and the V segment lost 5 bases, leaving 3 bases of the junction unmatched. This CDR3 reads CASRAGGETQYF. CDR3 nucleotide sequence: TGTGCCAGCAGGGCCGGGGGGGAGACCCAGTACTTC.

This clonotype showed up many times. The V and J genes are TRBV4-2 and TRBJ2-3, with no clear D. Between the trimmed V and J ends, which lost 0 bases and 6 bases, there was a span of 13 bases. This CDR3 region has 15 residues. CDR1 and CDR2 from the germline V gene are LGHNA and YNFKEQ. In DNA, the CDR3 is TGTGCCAGCAGCCAAGAATCTTACCTCGGGGATACGCAGTATTTT. Amino acids: CASSQESYLGDTQYF.

This clonotype has ten or more counts. J is TRBJ2-2 and V is TRBV10-3; maybe TRBD1 (6 bases). The V gene lost 7 bases and the J gene lost 3 bases, with 9 bases spanning the gap. This CDR3 has 13 residues. Germline V lookup: CDR1 ENHRY, CDR2 SYGVKD. The CDR3: CAITTGDTGELFF. Written as DNA, the CDR3 is TGTGCCATCACGACAGGTGACACCGGGGAGCTGTTTTTT.

This clonotype was detected many times. V and J are TRBV6-5 and TRBJ2-7; no definite D call. The ends were cut back, 4 bases at V and 2 bases at J, with 12 bases in the middle. Germline V CDR1 and CDR2: MNHEY, SVGAGI. The CDR3 spans 14 residues. The CDR3 DNA is TGTGCCAGCAGTTCGCTGACGGCCCCCTACGAGCAGTACTTC. Protein product: CASSSLTAPYEQYF.

The table lists this clonotype with many counts. This sequence joins TRBV9 and TRBJ2-1; TRBD2 agrees at 7 bases. Germline V lookup: CDR1 SGDLS, CDR2 YYNGEE. The CDR3 loop spans 17 amino acids. V gave up 0 bases and J gave up 4 bases; unmatched junction bases: 10. CDR3 sequence: CASSVDPPGGLYNEQFF. The CDR3 nucleotides read TGTGCCAGCAGCGTAGACCCCCCGGGGGGTCTATACAATGAGCAGTTCTTC.

This clonotype was observed a few times. V is TRBV20-1 and J is TRBJ2-4; D might be TRBD1 (6 bases). CDR1 and CDR2 from the germline V gene are DFQATT and SNEGSKA (reference sequence). The V gene lost 6 bases and the J gene lost 1 base, with 19 bases spanning the gap. This CDR3 comprises 16 residues. The CDR3 nucleotides read TGCAGTGCCAGGGGAGTTACTGCGGTGGCCAAAAACATTCAGTACTTC. Its protein is CSARGVTAVAKNIQYF.

V gene TRBV28 combines with J gene TRBJ2-7, with 8 bases matching TRBD2. The V and J ends lost 7 bases and 2 bases, in that order; junction bases with no gene match: 10. This CDR3 comprises 15 residues. The germline V gene encodes CDR1 MDHEN and CDR2 SYDVKM. Here the CDR3 reads CASTPWVAGTYEQYF. The CDR3 DNA reads TGTGCCAGCACCCCCTGGGTAGCGGGGACCTACGAGCAGTACTTC.

In this sample, this clonotype turned up many times. The rearrangement joins TRBV9 to TRBJ2-1; no firm D call. Trimming cost V 3 bases and J 5 bases, with 3 bases left between them. Germline-derived CDR1 and CDR2 are SGDLS and YYNGEE. The CDR3 has 11 amino acids. The CDR3 loop is CASSEDNEQFF. As DNA, the CDR3 is TGTGCCAGCAGCGAGGACAATGAGCAGTTCTTC. The whole variable domain, remainder taken from reference TRBV9 and TRBJ2-1, is DSGVTQTPKHLITATGQRVTLRCSPRSGDLSVYWYQQSLDQGLQFLIQYYNGEERAKGNILERFSAQQFPDLHSELNLSSLELGDSALYFCASSEDNEQFFGPGTRLTVL.

A word on this clonotype: Possible read error: a much larger clone is one base away. The rearrangement links TRBV20-1 to TRBJ2-3; 7 bases map to TRBD2. After removal of 3 bases from V and 5 bases from J, the junction contained 11 bases not matched to a gene. Germline-derived CDR1 and CDR2 are DFQATT and SNEGSKA (reference sequence). The CDR3 totals 15 residues. CDR3 protein: CSARETSAHIDTQYF. The CDR3, as DNA: TGCAGTGCTAGGGAAACTAGCGCCCACATAGATACGCAGTATTTT.

This clonotype occurred many times. The V gene is TRBV5-1, the J gene TRBJ1-4, with D possibly being TRBD1 (5 bases). This CDR3 spans 15 amino acids. Trimming left V 0 bases short and J 7 bases short, with 13 bases between. Germline lookup yields CDR1 SGHRS and CDR2 YFSETQ. The CDR3 is CASSLVGQGGEKLFF. The CDR3 region has the DNA TGCGCCAGCAGCTTGGTGGGGCAGGGTGGTGAAAAACTGTTTTTT.

This clonotype was seen a few times. It may be a read error: a sequence one base away is much more abundant. The J gene is TRBJ2-1, the V gene TRBV3-1; 14 bases align to TRBD2. CDR3 length: 15 residues. Germline trimming cut 4 bases from V and 8 bases from J; bases unmatched to any gene: 4. The germline CDR1 and CDR2 sequences are LGHDT and YNNKEL (reference sequence). Here the CDR3 DNA reads TGTGCCAGCAGCCCGGGACTAGCGGGAGTACATGAGCAGTTCTTC. This codes for CASSPGLAGVHEQFF.

The table lists this clonotype with a few counts. The gene calls are TRBV7-2 and TRBJ2-5; 9 bases line up with TRBD2. Germline V lookup: CDR1 SGHTA, CDR2 FQGNSA. The CDR3 totals 16 residues. The junction had 12 bases not matched to a gene; V was cut back by 5 bases and J by 5 bases. The CDR3 protein is CASSPLAGGNGETQYF. In DNA form, the CDR3 reads TGTGCCAGCAGCCCTCTCGCGGGAGGGAACGGGGAGACCCAGTACTTC.

Many counts were recorded for this clonotype. This chain connects TRBV5-6 to TRBJ2-1, with D possibly called TRBD1 or TRBD2 (5 bases each). The CDR3 consists of 12 residues. Per the germline V gene, CDR1 is SGHDT and CDR2 is YYEEEE. CDR3 DNA sequence: TGTGCGTGGGGACCGTCCTACAATGAGCAGTTCTTC. Its protein is CAWGPSYNEQFF.

Ten or more counts support this clonotype. The V call is TRBV10-3, the J call TRBJ2-7; D gene uncertain. This CDR3 is built from 16 residues. Germline assignment: CDR1 ENHRY and CDR2 SYGVKD. The V gene lost 2 bases and the J gene lost 3 bases, with 17 bases spanning the gap. CDR3 in amino acids: CAISEEPHKGLYEQYF. The CDR3 nucleotides read TGTGCCATCAGTGAGGAGCCCCATAAGGGCCTCTACGAGCAGTACTTC.

This clonotype showed up many times. This rearrangement joins TRBV5-8 to TRBJ2-1, with D uncertain. Per germline, CDR1 SGHTS and CDR2 YDEGEE. CDR3 length: 16 residues. V was clipped by 2 bases and J by 6 bases, with 18 bases between them. CDR3 region: CASSFLWLGDRNEQFF. In nucleotides, the CDR3 is TGTGCCAGCAGCTTCTTATGGCTAGGCGATCGCAATGAGCAGTTCTTC. The variable domain in full, completed from reference TRBV5-8 and TRBJ2-1, reads EAGVTQSPTHLIKTRGQQATLRCSPISGHTSVYWYQQALGLGLQFLLWYDEGEERNRGNFPPRFSGRQFPNYSSELNVNALELEDSALYLCASSFLWLGDRNEQFFGPGTRLTVL.

This clonotype has a handful of counts. A junction end diverges from the germline sequence, so it may reflect a read error. The CDR3 nucleotides are TGTGCCACCAGTCATCCTGGAGCTTTCTTT. Translation: CATSHPGAFF. The rearrangement joins TRBV2 to TRBJ1-1; D gene unclear. CDR1 and CDR2 (germline): SNHLY, FYNNEI. This CDR3 contains 10 residues.

The sample holds many counts of this clonotype. CDR3 amino acids: CASSQSSGWQETQYF. CDR3 DNA sequence: TGCGCCAGCAGCCAATCGTCAGGGTGGCAAGAGACCCAGTACTTC. V usage is TRBV4-3 and J usage is TRBJ2-5; D possibly corresponds to TRBD1 (5 bases). Germline CDR1 and CDR2: LGHNA and YSLEER. Trimming removed 2 bases from V and 2 bases from J, with 12 bases in between. The CDR3 totals 15 residues.

A few counts support this clonotype. CDR3 amino acids: CASSWRGGYTGELFF. CDR3 DNA sequence: TGTGCCAGCAGCTGGAGAGGTGGTTACACCGGGGAGCTGTTTTTT. The chain joins TRBV11-3 to TRBJ2-2; D call uncertain. The V end was cut by 4 bases, the J end by 3 bases, with 12 bases between. CDR1 and CDR2 (germline): SGHNT, YENEEA. The CDR3 has 15 amino acids.

This clonotype was found many times. V usage is TRBV29-1 and J usage is TRBJ2-7, with a weak D call TRBD1 (5 bases). Germline CDR1 is SQVTM and CDR2 is ANQGSEA. The CDR3 runs 11 residues. V dropped 4 bases and J dropped 5 bases, with 9 bases sitting between them. The CDR3 DNA reads as TGCAGCGTTGGACAGAGAAACGAGCAGTACTTC. Translating gives CSVGQRNEQYF.